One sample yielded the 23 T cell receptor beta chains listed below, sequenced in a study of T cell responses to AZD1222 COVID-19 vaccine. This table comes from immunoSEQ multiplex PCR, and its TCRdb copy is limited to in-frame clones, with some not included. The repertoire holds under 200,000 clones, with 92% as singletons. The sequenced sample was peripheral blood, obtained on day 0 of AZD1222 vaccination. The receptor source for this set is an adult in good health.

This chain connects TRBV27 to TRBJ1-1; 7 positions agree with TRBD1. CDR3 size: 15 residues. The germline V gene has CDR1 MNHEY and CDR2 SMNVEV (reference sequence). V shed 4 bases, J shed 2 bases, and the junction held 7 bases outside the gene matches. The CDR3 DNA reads TGTGCCAGCAGTTCGGAGGGGGCTGGTAACACTGAAGCTTTCTTT. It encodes CASSSEGAGNTEAFF.

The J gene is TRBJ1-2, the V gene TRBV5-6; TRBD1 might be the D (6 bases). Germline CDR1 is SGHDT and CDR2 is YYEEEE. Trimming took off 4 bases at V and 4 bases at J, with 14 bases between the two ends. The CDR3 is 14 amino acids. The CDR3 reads CASSGGTLLYGYTF. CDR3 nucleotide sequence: TGTGCCAGCAGCGGCGGGACATTGCTCTATGGCTACACCTTC.

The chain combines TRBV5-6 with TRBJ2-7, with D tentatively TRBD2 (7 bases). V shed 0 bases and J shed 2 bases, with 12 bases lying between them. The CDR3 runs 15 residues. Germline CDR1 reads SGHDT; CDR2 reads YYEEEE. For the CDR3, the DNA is TGTGCCAGCAGCTTGGGAGGGGGGGCCCCCTACGAGCAGTACTTC. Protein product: CASSLGGGAPYEQYF.

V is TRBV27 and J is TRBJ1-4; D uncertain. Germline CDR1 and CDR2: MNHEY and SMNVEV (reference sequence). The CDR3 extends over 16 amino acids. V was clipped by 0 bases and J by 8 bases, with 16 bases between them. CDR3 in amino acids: CASSLSSWDSEEKLFF. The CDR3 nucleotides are TGTGCCAGCAGTTTATCTTCTTGGGATTCAGAAGAAAAACTGTTTTTT.

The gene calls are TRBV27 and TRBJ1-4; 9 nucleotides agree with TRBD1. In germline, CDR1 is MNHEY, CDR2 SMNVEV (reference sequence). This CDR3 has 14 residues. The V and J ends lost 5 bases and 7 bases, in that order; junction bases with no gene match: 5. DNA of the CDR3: TGTGCCAGCAGTCCACGGGACAGGGTTGAAAAACTGTTTTTT. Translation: CASSPRDRVEKLFF.

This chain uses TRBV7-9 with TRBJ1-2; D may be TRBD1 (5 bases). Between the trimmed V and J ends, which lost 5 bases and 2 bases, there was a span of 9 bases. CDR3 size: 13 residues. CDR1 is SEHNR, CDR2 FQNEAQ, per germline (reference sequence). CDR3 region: CASSRGLNYGYTF. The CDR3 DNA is TGTGCCAGCAGCCGGGGACTGAACTATGGCTACACCTTC.

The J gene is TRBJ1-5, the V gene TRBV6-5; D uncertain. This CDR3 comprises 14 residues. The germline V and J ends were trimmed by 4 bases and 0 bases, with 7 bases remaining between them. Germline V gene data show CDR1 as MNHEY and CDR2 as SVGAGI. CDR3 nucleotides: TGTGCCAGCAGTTCGGGTTATAGCAATCAGCCCCAGCATTTT. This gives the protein CASSSGYSNQPQHF.

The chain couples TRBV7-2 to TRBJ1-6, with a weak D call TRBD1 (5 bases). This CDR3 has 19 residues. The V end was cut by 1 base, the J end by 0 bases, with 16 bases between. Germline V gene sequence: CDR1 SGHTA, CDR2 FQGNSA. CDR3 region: CASSLVLPGKSSYNSPLHF. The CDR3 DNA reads TGTGCCAGCAGCTTAGTGCTGCCAGGGAAGAGCTCCTATAATTCACCCCTCCACTTT.

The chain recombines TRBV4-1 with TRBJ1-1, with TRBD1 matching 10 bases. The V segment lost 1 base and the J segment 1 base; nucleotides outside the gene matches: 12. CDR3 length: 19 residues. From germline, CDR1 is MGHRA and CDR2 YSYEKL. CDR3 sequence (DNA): TGCGCCAGCAGCCAAGTCCGGGACAGGGGAAGGCCCTCGAACACTGAAGCTTTCTTT. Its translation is CASSQVRDRGRPSNTEAFF.

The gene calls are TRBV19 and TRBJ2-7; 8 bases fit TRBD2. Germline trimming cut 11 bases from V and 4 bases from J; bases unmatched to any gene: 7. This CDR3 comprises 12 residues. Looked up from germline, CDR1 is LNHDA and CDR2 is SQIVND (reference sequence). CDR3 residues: CASRGGRYEQYF. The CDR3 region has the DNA TGTGCCTCACGGGGGGGAAGATACGAGCAGTACTTC.

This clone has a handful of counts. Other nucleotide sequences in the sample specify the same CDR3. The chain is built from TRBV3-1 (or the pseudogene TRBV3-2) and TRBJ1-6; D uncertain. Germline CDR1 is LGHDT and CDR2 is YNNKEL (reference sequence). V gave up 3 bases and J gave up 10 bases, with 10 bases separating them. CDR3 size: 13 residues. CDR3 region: CASSQALESPLHF. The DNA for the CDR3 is TGTGCCAGCAGCCAGGCTTTAGAGTCACCCCTCCACTTT.

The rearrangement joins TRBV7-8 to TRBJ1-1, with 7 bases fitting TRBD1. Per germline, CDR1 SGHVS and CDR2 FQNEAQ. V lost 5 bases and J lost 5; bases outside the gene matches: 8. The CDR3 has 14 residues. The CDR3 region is CASSGRTGGTEAFF. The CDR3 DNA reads TGTGCCAGCAGCGGAAGGACAGGAGGTACTGAAGCTTTCTTT.

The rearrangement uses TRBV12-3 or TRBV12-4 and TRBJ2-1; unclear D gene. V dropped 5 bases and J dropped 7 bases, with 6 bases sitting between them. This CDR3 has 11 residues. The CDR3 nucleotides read TGTGCCAGCAGTCGGCGGAATGAGCAGTTCTTC. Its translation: CASSRRNEQFF.

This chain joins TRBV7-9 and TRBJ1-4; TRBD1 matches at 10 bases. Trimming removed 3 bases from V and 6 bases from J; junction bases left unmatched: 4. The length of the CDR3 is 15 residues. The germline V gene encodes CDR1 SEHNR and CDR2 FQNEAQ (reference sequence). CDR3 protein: CASSFGDRGHEKLFF. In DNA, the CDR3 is TGTGCCAGCAGCTTTGGAGACAGGGGGCATGAAAAACTGTTTTTT.

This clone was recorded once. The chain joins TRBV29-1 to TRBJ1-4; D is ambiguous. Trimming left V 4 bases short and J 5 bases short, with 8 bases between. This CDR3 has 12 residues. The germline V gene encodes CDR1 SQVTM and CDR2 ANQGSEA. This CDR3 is CSVVGFNEKLFF. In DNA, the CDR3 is TGCAGCGTTGTGGGTTTCAATGAAAAACTGTTTTTT.

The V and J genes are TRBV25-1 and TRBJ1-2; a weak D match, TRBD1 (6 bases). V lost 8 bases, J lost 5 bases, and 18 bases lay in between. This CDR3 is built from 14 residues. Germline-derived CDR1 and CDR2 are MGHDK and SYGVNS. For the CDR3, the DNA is TGTGCCAGCGACCCGTGGGGGGCTGGTTATGGCTACACCTTC. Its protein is CASDPWGAGYGYTF.

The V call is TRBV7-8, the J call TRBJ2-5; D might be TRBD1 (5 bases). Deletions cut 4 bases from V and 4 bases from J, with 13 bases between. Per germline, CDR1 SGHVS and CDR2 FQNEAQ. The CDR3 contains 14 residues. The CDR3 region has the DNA TGTGCCAGCAGCTCCACCAGGGTTACAGAGACCCAGTACTTC. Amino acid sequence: CASSSTRVTETQYF.

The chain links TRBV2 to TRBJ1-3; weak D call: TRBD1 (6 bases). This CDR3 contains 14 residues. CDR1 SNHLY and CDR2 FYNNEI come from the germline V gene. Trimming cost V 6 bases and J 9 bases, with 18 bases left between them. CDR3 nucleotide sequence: TGTGCCAGCAGGGGTCGCGGGGGCGAAGGCACCATATATTTT. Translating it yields CASRGRGGEGTIYF.

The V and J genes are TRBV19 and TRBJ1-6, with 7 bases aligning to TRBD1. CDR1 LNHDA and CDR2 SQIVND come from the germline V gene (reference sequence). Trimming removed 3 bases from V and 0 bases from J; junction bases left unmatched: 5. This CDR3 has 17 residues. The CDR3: CASSITGVASYNSPLHF. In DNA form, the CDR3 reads TGTGCCAGTAGTATTACAGGGGTTGCCTCCTATAATTCACCCCTCCACTTT.

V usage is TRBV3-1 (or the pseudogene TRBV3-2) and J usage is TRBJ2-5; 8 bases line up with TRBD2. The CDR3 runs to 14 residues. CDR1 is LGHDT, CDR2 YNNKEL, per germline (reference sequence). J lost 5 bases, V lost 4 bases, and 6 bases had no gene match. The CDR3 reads CASSRRGGGETQYF. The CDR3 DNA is TGTGCCAGCAGCCGCCGGGGGGGCGGGGAGACCCAGTACTTC.

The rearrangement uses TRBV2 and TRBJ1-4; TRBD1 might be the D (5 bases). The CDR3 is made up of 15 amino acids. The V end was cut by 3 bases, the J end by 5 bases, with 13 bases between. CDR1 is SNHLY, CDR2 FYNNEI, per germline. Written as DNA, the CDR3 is TGTGCCAGCAGTGACCGGGGACTGGAGAATGAAAAACTGTTTTTT. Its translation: CASSDRGLENEKLFF.

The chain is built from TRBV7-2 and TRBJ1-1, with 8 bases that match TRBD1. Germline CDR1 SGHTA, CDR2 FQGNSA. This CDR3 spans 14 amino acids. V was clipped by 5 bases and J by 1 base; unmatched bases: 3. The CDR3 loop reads CASSIGQGNTEAFF. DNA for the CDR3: TGTGCCAGCAGCATAGGACAGGGGAACACTGAAGCTTTCTTT.

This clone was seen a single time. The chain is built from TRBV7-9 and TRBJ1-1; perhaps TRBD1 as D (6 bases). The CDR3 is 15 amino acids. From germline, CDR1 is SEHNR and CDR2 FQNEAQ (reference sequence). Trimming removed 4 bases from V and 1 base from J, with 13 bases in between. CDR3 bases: TGTGCCAGCAGCTCCGGGGACACCACGAACACTGAAGCTTTCTTT. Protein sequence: CASSSGDTTNTEAFF.